The TCR beta chain described here comes from a study of blood T cell repertoires in COVID-19. This CDR3 contains 15 residues. Per the germline V gene, CDR1 is SGDLS and CDR2 is YYNGEE. V lost 0 bases and J 1 base, leaving 9 bases between the germline ends. Some clones are missing from TCRdb's copy, which holds only in-frame ones; the method was immunoSEQ multiplex PCR. The sample includes approximately 310,000 clones, more than 70% of them seen just once. This clonotype was obtained from a woman aged 45-59 years who had recovered from COVID-19. The sample comprised peripheral blood. The chain is built from TRBV9 and TRBJ2-3; D call uncertain. CDR3 in amino acids: CASSVGSLRTDTQYF. CDR3 coding DNA: TGTGCCAGCAGCGTAGGTAGTCTACGCACAGATACGCAGTATTTT.